This T cell receptor beta chain was captured in a study of T-cell reconstitution after alpha-beta-depleted transplantation in children. General study results and limits: Expanded graft clones numbering several hundred reportedly gave rise to alpha-beta T cells about two months after transplant.

The sample holds many counts of this clonotype. Its antigen is unidentified. Unique molecular identifiers were incorporated into the prepared TCRbeta library. One entry per CDR3 protein results from TCRdb running MiXCR on the PCR reads. Found here are 220,000 or so distinct CDR3 sequences, 8.2% of them singletons; the top ten hold just under 6.5%. This receptor was identified in a male patient between 5 and 17 years old who had a stem cell transplant for acute lymphoblastic leukemia, so the T cells may come from the graft donor. Sample: PBMCs, mostly from graft donor cells, taken 180 days after TCRalphabeta/CD19-depleted stem cell transplant.

The CDR3 spells CASSAVYNEQFF. The CDR3 nucleotides are TGTGCCAGCAGCGCAGTTTACAATGAGCAGTTCTTC. This chain links TRBV9 with TRBJ2-1; D remains unclear. The CDR3 sequence is 12 residues long. Trimming pared 3 bases from V and 4 bases from J, leaving 5 bases between. Germline CDR1 is SGDLS and CDR2 is YYNGEE.